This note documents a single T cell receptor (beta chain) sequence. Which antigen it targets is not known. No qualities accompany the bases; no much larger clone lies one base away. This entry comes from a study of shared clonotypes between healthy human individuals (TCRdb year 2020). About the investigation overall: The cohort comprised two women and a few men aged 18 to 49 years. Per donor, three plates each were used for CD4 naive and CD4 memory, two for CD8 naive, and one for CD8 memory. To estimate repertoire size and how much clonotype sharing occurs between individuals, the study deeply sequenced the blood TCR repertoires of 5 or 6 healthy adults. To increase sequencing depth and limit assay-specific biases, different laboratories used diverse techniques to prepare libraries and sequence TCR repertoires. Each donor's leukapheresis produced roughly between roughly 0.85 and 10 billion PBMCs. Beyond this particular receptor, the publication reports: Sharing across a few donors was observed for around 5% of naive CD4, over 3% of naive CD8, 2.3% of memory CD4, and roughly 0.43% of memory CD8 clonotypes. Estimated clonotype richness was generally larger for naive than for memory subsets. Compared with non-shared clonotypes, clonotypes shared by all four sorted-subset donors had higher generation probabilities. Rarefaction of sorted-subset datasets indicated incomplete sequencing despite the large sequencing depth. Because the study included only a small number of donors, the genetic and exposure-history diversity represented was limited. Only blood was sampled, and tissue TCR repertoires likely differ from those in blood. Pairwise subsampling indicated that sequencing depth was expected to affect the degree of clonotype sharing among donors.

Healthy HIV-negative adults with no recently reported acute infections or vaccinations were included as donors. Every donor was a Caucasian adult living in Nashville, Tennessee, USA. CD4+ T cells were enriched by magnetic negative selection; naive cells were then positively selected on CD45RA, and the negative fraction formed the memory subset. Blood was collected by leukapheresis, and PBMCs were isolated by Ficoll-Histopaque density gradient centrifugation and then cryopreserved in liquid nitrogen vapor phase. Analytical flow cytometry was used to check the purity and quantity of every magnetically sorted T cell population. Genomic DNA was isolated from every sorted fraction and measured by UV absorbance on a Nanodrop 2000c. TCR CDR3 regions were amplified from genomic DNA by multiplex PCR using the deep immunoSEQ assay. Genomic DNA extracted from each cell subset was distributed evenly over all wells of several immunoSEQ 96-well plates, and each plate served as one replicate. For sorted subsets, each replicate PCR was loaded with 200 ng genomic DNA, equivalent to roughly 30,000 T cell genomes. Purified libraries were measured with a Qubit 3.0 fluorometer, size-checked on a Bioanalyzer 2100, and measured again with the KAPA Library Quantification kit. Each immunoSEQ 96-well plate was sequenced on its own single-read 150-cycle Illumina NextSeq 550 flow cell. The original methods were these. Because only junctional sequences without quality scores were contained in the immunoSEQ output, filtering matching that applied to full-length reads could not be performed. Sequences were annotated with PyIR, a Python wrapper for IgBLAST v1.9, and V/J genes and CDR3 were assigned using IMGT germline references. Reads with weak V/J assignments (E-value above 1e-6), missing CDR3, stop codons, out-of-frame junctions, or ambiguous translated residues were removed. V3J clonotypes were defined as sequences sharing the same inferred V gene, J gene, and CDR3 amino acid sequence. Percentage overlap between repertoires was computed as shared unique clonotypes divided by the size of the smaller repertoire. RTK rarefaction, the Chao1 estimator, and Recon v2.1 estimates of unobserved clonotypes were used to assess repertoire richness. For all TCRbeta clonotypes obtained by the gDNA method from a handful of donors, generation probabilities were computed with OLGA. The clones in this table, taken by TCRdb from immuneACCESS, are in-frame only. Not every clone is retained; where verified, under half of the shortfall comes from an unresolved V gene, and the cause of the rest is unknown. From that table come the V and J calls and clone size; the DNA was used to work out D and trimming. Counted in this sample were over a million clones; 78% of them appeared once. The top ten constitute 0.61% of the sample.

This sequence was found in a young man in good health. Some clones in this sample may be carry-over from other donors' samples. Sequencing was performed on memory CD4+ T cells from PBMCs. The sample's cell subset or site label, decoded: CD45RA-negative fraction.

The CDR3 corresponds to CASSQGARGQGFHEQYF. The DNA is TGTGCCAGCAGCCAAGGTGCTCGTGGGCAGGGATTCCACGAGCAGTACTTC. The V gene is TRBV4-2 and the J gene is TRBJ2-7; a weak D assignment points to TRBD1 (5 bases agree). At the junction V is shortened by 1 base and J by 5 bases, with 21 bases in between. The CDR3 starts with the cysteine, ends with the phenylalanine, and has 17 residues. Of all the DNA, just the CDR3 is kept, 51 bases in frame from base 1. The germline V gene supplies CDR1 LGHNA and CDR2 YNFKEQ.